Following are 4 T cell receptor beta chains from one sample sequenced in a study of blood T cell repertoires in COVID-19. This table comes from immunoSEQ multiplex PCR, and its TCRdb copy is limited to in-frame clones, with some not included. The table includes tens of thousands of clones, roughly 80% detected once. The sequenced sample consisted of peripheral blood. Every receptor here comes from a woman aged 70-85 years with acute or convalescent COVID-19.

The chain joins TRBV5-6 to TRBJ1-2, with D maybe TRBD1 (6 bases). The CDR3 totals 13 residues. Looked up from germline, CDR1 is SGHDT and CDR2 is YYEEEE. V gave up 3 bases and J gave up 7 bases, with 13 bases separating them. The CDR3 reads CASSYPDRSGYTF. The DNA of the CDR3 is TGTGCCAGCAGCTACCCAGACAGGAGTGGCTACACCTTC.

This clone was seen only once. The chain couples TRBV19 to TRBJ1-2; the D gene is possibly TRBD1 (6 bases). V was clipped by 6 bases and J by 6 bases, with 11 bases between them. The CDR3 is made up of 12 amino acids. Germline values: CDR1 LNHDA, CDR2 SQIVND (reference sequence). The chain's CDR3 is CASSLRDNGYTF. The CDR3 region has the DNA TGTGCCAGTAGCCTCCGGGACAATGGCTACACCTTC.

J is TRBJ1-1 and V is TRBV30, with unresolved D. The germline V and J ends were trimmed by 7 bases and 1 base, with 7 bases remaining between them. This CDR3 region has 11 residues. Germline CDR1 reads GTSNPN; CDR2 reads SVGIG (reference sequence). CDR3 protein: CAFERNTEAFF. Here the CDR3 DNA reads TGTGCCTTCGAGAGGAACACTGAAGCTTTCTTT.

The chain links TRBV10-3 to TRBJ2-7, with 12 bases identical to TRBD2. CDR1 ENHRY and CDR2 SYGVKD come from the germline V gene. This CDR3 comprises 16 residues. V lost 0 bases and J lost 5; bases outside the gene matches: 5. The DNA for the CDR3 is TGTGCCATCAGTGAGTCGACTAGCGGGAGTTATCACGAGCAGTACTTC. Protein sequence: CAISESTSGSYHEQYF.